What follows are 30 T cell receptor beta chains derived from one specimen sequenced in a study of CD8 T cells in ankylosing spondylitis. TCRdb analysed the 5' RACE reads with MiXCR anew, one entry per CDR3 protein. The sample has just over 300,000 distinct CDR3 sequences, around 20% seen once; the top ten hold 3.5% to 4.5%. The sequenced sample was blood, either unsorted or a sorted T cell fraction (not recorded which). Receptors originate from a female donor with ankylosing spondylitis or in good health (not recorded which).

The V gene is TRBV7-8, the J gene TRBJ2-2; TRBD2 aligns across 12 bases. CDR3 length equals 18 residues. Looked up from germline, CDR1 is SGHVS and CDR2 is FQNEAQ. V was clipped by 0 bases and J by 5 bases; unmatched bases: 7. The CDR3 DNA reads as TGTGCCAGCAGCTTAGCGGCTAGCGGGAGGGCGGGGACCGGGGAGCTGTTTTTT. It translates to CASSLAASGRAGTGELFF.

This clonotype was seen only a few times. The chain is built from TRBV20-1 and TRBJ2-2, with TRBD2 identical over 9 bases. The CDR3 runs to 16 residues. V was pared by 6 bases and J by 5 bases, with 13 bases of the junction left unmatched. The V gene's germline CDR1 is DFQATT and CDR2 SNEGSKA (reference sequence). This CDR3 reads CSAEALGLAGTGELFF. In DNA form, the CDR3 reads TGCAGTGCCGAGGCTTTGGGGCTAGCGGGAACCGGGGAGCTGTTTTTT.

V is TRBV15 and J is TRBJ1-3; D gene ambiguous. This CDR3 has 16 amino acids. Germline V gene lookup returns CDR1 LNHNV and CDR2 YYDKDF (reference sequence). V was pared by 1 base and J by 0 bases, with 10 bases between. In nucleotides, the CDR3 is TGTGCCACCAGCAGAGCGGCGGGGTACTCTGGAAACACCATATATTTT. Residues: CATSRAAGYSGNTIYF.

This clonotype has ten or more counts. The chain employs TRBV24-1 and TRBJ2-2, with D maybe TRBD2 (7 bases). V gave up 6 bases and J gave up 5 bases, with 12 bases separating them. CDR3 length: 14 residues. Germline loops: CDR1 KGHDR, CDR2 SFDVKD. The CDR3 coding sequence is TGTGCCACCAGTTTAGGGGGGGAAACCGGGGAGCTGTTTTTT. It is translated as CATSLGGETGELFF.

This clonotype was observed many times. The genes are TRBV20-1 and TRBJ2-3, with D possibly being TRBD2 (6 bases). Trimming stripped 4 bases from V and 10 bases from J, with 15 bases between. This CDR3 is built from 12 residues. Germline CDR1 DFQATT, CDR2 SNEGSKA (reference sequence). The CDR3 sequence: CSAMVGSRAQYF. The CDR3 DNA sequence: TGCAGTGCTATGGTCGGGAGTAGGGCGCAGTATTTT.

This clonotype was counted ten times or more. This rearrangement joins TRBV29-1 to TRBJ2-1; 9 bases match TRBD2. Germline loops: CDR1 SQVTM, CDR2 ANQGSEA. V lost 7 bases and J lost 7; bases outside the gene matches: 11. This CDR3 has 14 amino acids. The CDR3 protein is CSARVLAGMNEQFF. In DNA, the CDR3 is TGCAGCGCCAGGGTGCTAGCGGGAATGAATGAGCAGTTCTTC.

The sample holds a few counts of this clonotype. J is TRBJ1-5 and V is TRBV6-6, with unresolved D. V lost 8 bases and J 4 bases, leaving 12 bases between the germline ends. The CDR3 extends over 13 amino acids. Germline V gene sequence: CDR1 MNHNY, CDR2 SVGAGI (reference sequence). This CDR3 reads CASVLTENQPQHF. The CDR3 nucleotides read TGTGCCAGCGTATTGACTGAAAATCAGCCCCAGCATTTT.

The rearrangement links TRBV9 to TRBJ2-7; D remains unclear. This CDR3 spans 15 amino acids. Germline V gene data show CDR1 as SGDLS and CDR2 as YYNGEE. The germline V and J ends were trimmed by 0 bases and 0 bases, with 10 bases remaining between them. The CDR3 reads CASSVGSVSSYEQYF. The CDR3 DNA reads TGTGCCAGCAGCGTAGGAAGTGTGAGCTCCTACGAGCAGTACTTC.

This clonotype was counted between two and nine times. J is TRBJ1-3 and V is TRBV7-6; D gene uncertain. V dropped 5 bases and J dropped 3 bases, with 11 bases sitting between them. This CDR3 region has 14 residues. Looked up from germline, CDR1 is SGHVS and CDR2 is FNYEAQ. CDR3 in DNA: TGTGCCAGCAGCCCCAGACCTATTGGAAACACCATATATTTT. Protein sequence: CASSPRPIGNTIYF.

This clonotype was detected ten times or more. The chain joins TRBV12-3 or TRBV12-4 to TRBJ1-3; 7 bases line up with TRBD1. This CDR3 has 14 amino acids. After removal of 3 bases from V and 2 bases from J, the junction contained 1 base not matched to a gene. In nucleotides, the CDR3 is TGTGCCAGCAGTTTGGGGACAGCTGGAAACACCATATATTTT. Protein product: CASSLGTAGNTIYF.

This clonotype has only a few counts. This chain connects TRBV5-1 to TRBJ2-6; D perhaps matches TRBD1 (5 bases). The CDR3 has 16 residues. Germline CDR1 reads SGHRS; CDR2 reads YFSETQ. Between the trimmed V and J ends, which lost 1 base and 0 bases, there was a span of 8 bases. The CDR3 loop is CASSLPGPSGANVLTF. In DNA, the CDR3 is TGCGCCAGCAGCTTGCCAGGGCCCTCTGGGGCCAACGTCCTGACTTTC. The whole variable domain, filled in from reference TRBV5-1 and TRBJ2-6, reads KAGVTQTPRYLIKTRGQQVTLSCSPISGHRSVSWYQQTPGQGLQFLFEYFSETQRNKGNFPGRFSGRQFSNSRSEMNVSTLELGDSALYLCASSLPGPSGANVLTFGAGSRLTVL.

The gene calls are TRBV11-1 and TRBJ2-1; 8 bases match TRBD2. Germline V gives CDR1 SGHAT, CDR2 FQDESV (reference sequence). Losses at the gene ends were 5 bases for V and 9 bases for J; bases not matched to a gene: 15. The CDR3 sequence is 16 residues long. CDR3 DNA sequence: TGTGCCAGCAGCCCCCCCACGACGGGACTAGTCAGTGAGCAGTTCTTC. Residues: CASSPPTTGLVSEQFF.

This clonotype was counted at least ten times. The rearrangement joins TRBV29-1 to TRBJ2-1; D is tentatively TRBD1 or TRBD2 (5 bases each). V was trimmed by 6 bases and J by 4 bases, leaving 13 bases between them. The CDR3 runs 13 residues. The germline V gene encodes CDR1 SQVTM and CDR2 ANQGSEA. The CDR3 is CSVAGTPYNEQFF. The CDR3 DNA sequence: TGCAGCGTCGCAGGGACCCCTTACAATGAGCAGTTCTTC.

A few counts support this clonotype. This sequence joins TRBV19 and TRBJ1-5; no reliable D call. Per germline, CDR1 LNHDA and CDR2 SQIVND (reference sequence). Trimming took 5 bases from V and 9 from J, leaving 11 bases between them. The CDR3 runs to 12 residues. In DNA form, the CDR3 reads TGTGCCAGTAGTTCTATCGGACCGCCCCAGCATTTT. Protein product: CASSSIGPPQHF.

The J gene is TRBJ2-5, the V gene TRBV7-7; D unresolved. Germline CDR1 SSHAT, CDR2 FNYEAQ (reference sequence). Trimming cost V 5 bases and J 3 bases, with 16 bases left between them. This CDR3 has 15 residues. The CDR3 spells CASSQRLGIEETQYF. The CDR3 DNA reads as TGTGCCAGCAGCCAAAGGTTGGGGATAGAAGAGACCCAGTACTTC.

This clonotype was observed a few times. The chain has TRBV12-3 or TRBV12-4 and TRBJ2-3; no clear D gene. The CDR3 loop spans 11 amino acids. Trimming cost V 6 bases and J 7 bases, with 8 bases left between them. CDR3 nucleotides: TGTGCCAGCAGCCAGCGCAATACGCAGTATTTT. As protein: CASSQRNTQYF.

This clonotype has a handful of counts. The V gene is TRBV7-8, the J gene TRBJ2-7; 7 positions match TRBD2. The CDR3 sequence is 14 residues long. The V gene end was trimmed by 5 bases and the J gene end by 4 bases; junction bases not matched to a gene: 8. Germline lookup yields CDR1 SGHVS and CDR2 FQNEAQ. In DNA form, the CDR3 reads TGTGCCAGCAGCACTCGAGGGAGGGTTTACGAGCAGTACTTC. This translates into CASSTRGRVYEQYF.

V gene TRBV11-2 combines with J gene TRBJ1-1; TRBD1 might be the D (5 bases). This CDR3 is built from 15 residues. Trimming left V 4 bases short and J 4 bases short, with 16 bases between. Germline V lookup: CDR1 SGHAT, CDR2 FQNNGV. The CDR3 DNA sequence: TGTGCCAGCAGCTACCGCAGGGATGGGGGCACTGAAGCTTTCTTT. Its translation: CASSYRRDGGTEAFF.

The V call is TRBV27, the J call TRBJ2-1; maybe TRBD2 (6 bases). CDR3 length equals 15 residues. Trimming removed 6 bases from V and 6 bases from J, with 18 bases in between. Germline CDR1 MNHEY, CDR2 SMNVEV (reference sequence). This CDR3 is CASRGVEGRPNEQFF. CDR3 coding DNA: TGTGCCAGCAGGGGGGTGGAGGGGAGGCCCAATGAGCAGTTCTTC.

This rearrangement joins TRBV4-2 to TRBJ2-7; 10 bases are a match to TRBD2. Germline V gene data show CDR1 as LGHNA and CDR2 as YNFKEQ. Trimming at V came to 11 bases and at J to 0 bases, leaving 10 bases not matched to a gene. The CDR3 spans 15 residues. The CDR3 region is CASRRRTSGSYEQYF. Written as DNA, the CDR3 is TGTGCCTCCCGCCGCCGGACTAGCGGCTCCTACGAGCAGTACTTC.

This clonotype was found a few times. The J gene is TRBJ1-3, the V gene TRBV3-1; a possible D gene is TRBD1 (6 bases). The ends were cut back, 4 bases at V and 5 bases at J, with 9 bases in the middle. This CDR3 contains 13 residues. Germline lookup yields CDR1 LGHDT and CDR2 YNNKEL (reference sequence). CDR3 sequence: CASSRQERNTIYF. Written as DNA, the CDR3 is TGTGCCAGCAGCCGACAGGAGCGAAACACCATATATTTT.

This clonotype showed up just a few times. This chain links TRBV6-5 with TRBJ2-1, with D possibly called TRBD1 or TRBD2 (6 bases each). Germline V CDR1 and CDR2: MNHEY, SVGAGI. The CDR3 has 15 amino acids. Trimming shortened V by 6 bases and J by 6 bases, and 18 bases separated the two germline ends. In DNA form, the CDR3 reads TGTGCCAGCAGCTTAGGGGGGACACAAACCAATGAGCAGTTCTTC. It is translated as CASSLGGTQTNEQFF.

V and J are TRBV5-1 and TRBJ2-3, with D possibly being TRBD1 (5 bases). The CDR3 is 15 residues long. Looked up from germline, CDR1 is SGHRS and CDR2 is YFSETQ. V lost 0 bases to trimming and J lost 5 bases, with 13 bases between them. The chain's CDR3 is CASSLVEPGRDTQYF. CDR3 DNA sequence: TGCGCCAGCAGCTTGGTTGAACCAGGGCGAGATACGCAGTATTTT.

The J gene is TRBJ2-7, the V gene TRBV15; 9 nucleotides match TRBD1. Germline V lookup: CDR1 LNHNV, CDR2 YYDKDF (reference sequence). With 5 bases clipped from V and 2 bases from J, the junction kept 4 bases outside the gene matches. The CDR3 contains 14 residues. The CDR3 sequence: CATSANRGPYEQYF. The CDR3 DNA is TGTGCCACCAGCGCCAACAGGGGGCCCTACGAGCAGTACTTC.

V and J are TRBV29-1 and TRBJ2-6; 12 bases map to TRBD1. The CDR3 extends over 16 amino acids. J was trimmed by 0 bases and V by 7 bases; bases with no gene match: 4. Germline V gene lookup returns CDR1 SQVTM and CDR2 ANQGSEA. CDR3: CSAGQGASSGANVLTF. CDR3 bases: TGCAGCGCGGGACAGGGGGCTTCCTCTGGGGCCAACGTCCTGACTTTC.

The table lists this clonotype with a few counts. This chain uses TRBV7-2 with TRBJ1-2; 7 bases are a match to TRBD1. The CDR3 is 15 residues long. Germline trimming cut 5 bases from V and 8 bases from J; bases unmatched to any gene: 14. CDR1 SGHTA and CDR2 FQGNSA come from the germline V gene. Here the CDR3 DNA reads TGTGCCAGCAGCGGTCAATTACAGGGGCTCAGCGGCTACACCTTC. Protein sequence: CASSGQLQGLSGYTF.

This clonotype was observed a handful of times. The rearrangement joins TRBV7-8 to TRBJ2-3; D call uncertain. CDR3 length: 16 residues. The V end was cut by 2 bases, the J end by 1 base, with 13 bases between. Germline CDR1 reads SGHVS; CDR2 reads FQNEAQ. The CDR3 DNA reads TGTGCCAGCAGCTTATCTCTCGGAAGGCGCACAGATACGCAGTATTTT. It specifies CASSLSLGRRTDTQYF.

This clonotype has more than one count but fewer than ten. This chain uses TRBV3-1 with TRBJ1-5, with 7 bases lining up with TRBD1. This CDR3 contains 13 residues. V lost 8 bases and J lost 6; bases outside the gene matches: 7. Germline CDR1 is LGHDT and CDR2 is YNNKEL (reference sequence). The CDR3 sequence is CASAGTEGQPQHF. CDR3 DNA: TGTGCCAGCGCCGGGACAGAGGGTCAGCCCCAGCATTTT.

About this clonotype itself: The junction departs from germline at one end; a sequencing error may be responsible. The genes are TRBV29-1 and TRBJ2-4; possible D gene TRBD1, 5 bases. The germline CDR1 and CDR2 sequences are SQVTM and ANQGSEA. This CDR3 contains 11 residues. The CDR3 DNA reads TGCAGCGTCCGGACACAGATCATTCGGTACTTC. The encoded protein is CSVRTQIIRYF.

Here the CDR3 DNA reads TGTGCCAGCAGCTTAATGGACACCATACCGCAGTACTTC. Translating gives CASSLMDTIPQYF. The chain uses TRBV11-1 and TRBJ2-7, with D possibly being TRBD1 (5 bases). Per the germline V gene, CDR1 is SGHAT and CDR2 is FQDESV (reference sequence). V was clipped by 2 bases and J by 9 bases, with 14 bases between them. This CDR3 comprises 13 residues.